The 29 T cell receptor beta chains reported below all come from one sample, sequenced in a study of sequential checkpoint blockade in melanoma. Libraries were prepared by immunoSEQ multiplex PCR; TCRdb keeps only in-frame clonotypes and omits some of them. The repertoire holds around 15,000 clones, with over 75% as singletons. Sample treatment: randomized to nivolumab then ipilimumab (arm A) or the reverse (arm B). Sequenced material: CD8+ T cells sorted from blood (inferred from file names), taken from a patient given nivolumab and ipilimumab in sequence. The receptors derive from a human donor with melanoma.

CDR3 coding DNA: TGTGCCAGCAGTCCAGACAGTTATCAGCCCCAGCATTTT. Translation gives CASSPDSYQPQHF. The chain has TRBV27 and TRBJ1-5; possible D gene TRBD1, 5 bases. Germline lookup yields CDR1 MNHEY and CDR2 SMNVEV (reference sequence). This CDR3 has 13 residues. Trimming stripped 5 bases from V and 5 bases from J, with 10 bases between.

This chain uses TRBV9 with TRBJ1-2; perhaps TRBD1 as D (6 bases). Trimming took off 3 bases at V and 4 bases at J, with 7 bases between the two ends. This CDR3 spans 12 amino acids. The germline CDR1 and CDR2 sequences are SGDLS and YYNGEE. This CDR3 reads CASSDRAYGYTF. In nucleotides, the CDR3 is TGTGCCAGCAGCGACAGGGCCTATGGCTACACCTTC.

The V and J genes are TRBV28 and TRBJ2-5; 8 nucleotides match TRBD1. The J segment lost 5 bases and the V segment lost 4 bases, leaving 6 bases of the junction unmatched. CDR1 and CDR2 from the germline V gene are MDHEN and SYDVKM. This CDR3 is built from 14 residues. CDR3 loop: CASSSPGGSETQYF. In DNA, the CDR3 is TGTGCCAGCAGTTCCCCAGGGGGCTCGGAGACCCAGTACTTC.

V and J are TRBV27 and TRBJ2-3, with 9 bases lining up with TRBD2. The CDR3 is made up of 15 amino acids. Germline V CDR1 and CDR2: MNHEY, SMNVEV (reference sequence). V dropped 3 bases and J dropped 3; count of bases not matched to a gene: 4. This CDR3 is CASSFGLAQTDTQYF. CDR3 bases: TGTGCCAGCAGTTTTGGACTAGCGCAAACAGATACGCAGTATTTT.

This chain joins TRBV29-1 and TRBJ2-7; D uncertain. Trimming removed 4 bases from V and 0 bases from J, with 10 bases in between. Germline CDR1 and CDR2: SQVTM and ANQGSEA. This CDR3 comprises 13 residues. The CDR3, as DNA: TGCAGCGTTGGACACAGCTTCTCCTACGAGCAGTACTTC. It codes for CSVGHSFSYEQYF.

The rearrangement uses TRBV27 and TRBJ2-1; possibly TRBD1 for D (6 bases). V was pared by 6 bases and J by 10 bases, with 10 bases between. The CDR3 is 11 amino acids. Germline values: CDR1 MNHEY, CDR2 SMNVEV (reference sequence). The CDR3 nucleotides read TGTGCCAGCAGCAGAGGGACAGAGCAGTTCTTC. Translation gives CASSRGTEQFF.

The chain joins TRBV13 to TRBJ2-4; TRBD1 matches at 9 bases. Germline V gene data show CDR1 as PRHDT and CDR2 as FYEKMQ (reference sequence). The CDR3 consists of 15 residues. V trimming: 5 bases; J trimming: 7 bases; junction bases outside the gene matches: 9. DNA of the CDR3: TGTGCCAGCAGCCTACCCGCGGGGACAGGGAACATTCAGTACTTC. Protein product: CASSLPAGTGNIQYF.

This clone was detected only a few times. This chain connects TRBV4-3 to TRBJ1-2, with 8 bases matching TRBD1. The J segment lost 3 bases and the V segment lost 1 base, leaving 4 bases of the junction unmatched. This CDR3 is 15 amino acids long. CDR1 LGHNA and CDR2 YSLEER come from the germline V gene. The CDR3 coding sequence is TGCGCCAGCAGCCAAGGTTACAGGGGGGACTATGGCTACACCTTC. The encoded protein is CASSQGYRGDYGYTF.

V usage is TRBV29-1 and J usage is TRBJ2-4; 8 positions match TRBD1. The trim removed 8 bases at V and 0 bases at J, leaving 12 bases unmatched. The CDR3 consists of 16 residues. CDR1 is SQVTM and CDR2 is ANQGSEA in the germline V gene. The CDR3: CSKTRGDRSAKNIQYF. The CDR3 region has the DNA TGCAGCAAAACACGAGGGGACAGGTCAGCCAAAAACATTCAGTACTTC.

The chain employs TRBV2 and TRBJ2-5, with D perhaps matching TRBD2 (5 bases). Germline CDR1 is SNHLY and CDR2 is FYNNEI. Trimming stripped 4 bases from V and 11 bases from J, with 8 bases between. CDR3 size: 10 residues. The DNA for the CDR3 is TGTGCCAGCAGTGTTGGGGAGCAGTACTTC. It encodes CASSVGEQYF.

The rearrangement uses TRBV7-9 and TRBJ2-1; 7 bases line up with TRBD1. The CDR3 spans 15 residues. The V and J ends lost 3 bases and 4 bases, in that order; junction bases with no gene match: 6. The V gene's germline CDR1 is SEHNR and CDR2 FQNEAQ (reference sequence). CDR3 coding DNA: TGTGCCAGCAGCTTTGTCACAGGGGCTTACAATGAGCAGTTCTTC. It encodes CASSFVTGAYNEQFF.

This clone has just a few counts. At one boundary the junction diverges from the germline segment, which might be a read error. Other nucleotide sequences from this sample produce the same CDR3. The chain has TRBV5-4 and TRBJ2-7; a possible D gene is TRBD2 (6 bases). CDR1 is SGHNT, CDR2 YYREEE, per germline (reference sequence). This CDR3 is built from 15 residues. This CDR3 is CASSQDAGGLYEQYF. The CDR3 DNA reads as TGCGCCAGCAGCCAAGATGCTGGGGGACTTTACGAGCAGTACTTC.

Comment on this clone: It differs at one base from a far larger clone, so likely a read error. Other DNA sequences in this specimen translate into the identical CDR3. The V gene is TRBV28, the J gene TRBJ2-7; 8 bases fit TRBD2. The V gene's germline CDR1 is MDHEN and CDR2 SYDVKM. The CDR3 runs 15 residues. CDR3: CASGLRSGSGNDQYF. CDR3 nucleotide sequence: TGTGCCAGCGGCTTACGGAGCGGGAGTGGGAACGATCAGTACTTC.

V is TRBV5-1 and J is TRBJ2-5, with no clear D. The end of the DNA is better explained by TRBJ2-7, so the J call may be wrong. CDR3 length equals 11 residues. Per germline, CDR1 SGHRS and CDR2 YFSETQ. The CDR3 sequence: CASSSNYEQYF. Here the CDR3 DNA reads TGCGCCAGCAGTTCTAACTACGAGCAGTACTTC.

This chain connects TRBV7-9 to TRBJ2-3; 8 bases align to TRBD2. From germline, CDR1 is SEHNR and CDR2 FQNEAQ (reference sequence). The CDR3 has 15 amino acids. V was pared by 7 bases and J by 3 bases, with 9 bases of the junction left unmatched. The CDR3 nucleotides read TGTGCCAGCACCTTCCAGGTAGCGGGGACAGATACGCAGTATTTT. This sequence encodes CASTFQVAGTDTQYF.

Relative to its sample, this clone is medium-sized (0.01 to 0.1%). The rearrangement joins TRBV19 to TRBJ1-3; D is unresolved. CDR3 size: 11 residues. V lost 11 bases and J 3 bases, leaving 8 bases between the germline ends. Germline-derived CDR1 and CDR2 are LNHDA and SQIVND (reference sequence). In nucleotides, the CDR3 is TGTGCCGGAGGATATGGAAACACCATATATTTT. Residues: CAGGYGNTIYF.

A single count supports this clone. Mismatch with germline at one junction end may stem from a read error. The rearrangement uses TRBV14 and TRBJ2-3; 7 bases are shared with TRBD2. Germline values: CDR1 SGHDN, CDR2 FVKESK. This CDR3 is built from 11 residues. CDR3 region: CASSQDLAEIW. CDR3 nucleotides: TGTGCCAGCAGCCAAGATCTAGCGGAAATCTGG.

V usage is TRBV2 and J usage is TRBJ2-7; D may be TRBD1 (7 bases). The V gene lost 3 bases and the J gene lost 8 bases, with 17 bases spanning the gap. CDR1 is SNHLY and CDR2 is FYNNEI in the germline V gene. The CDR3 contains 14 residues. The CDR3 nucleotides are TGTGCCAGCAGTGACCAGGGGGGTCAAGGCAAGCAGTACTTC. Protein product: CASSDQGGQGKQYF.

The rearrangement uses TRBV11-2 and TRBJ2-1; perhaps TRBD2 as D (7 bases). The CDR3 runs 14 residues. Germline CDR1 reads SGHAT; CDR2 reads FQNNGV. The V end lost 3 bases, the J end lost 8 bases, and 14 bases lay between the germline ends. CDR3 region: CASSFGGPADEQFF. The CDR3 nucleotides read TGTGCCAGCAGCTTCGGGGGGCCCGCCGATGAGCAGTTCTTC.

This sequence joins TRBV10-3 and TRBJ2-3, with unresolved D. With 9 bases removed from V and 2 bases from J, the gap between germline ends came to 3 bases. The germline gives CDR1 ENHRY, CDR2 SYGVKD. There are 10 residues in the CDR3. The CDR3 sequence: CAILTDTQYF. In nucleotides, the CDR3 is TGTGCCATTCTCACAGATACGCAGTATTTT.

The genes are TRBV7-2 and TRBJ2-3, with 10 bases aligning to TRBD2. The CDR3 has 17 residues. With 3 bases clipped from V and 4 bases from J, the junction kept 10 bases outside the gene matches. The germline CDR1 and CDR2 sequences are SGHTA and FQGNSA. The CDR3 DNA is TGTGCCAGCAGCTTCCCAAGCGGGGGGGCCCTCCCAGATACGCAGTATTTT. Its translation is CASSFPSGGALPDTQYF.

This clone came up a few times. The chain joins TRBV15 to TRBJ2-7; 8 bases match TRBD2. This CDR3 has 13 amino acids. CDR1 and CDR2 (germline): LNHNV, YYDKDF (reference sequence). Unmatched junction bases numbered 6, after V lost 5 bases and J lost 6 bases. The CDR3 nucleotides are TGTGCCACCAGCCGGGGACTAGTCGGCGAGCAGTACTTC. The encoded protein is CATSRGLVGEQYF.

The DNA for the CDR3 is TGTGCCAGCAGCTCACGCGGGGGGGGGAACTCCTACGAGCAGTACTTC. It specifies CASSSRGGGNSYEQYF. The rearrangement joins TRBV5-6 to TRBJ2-5; 9 positions match TRBD2. The better agreement between TRBJ2-7 and the DNA end casts doubt on the J call. CDR1 and CDR2 (germline): SGHDT, YYEEEE. The CDR3 consists of 16 residues.

The rearrangement links TRBV27 to TRBJ1-1, with 9 bases identical to TRBD1. The CDR3 has 15 residues. Germline loops: CDR1 MNHEY, CDR2 SMNVEV (reference sequence). V lost 5 bases and J lost 1; bases outside the gene matches: 5. In nucleotides, the CDR3 is TGTGCCAGCAGTCTGGACAGGGGCGGGAACACTGAAGCTTTCTTT. Protein product: CASSLDRGGNTEAFF.

This clone was seen more than once but under ten times. The V and J genes are TRBV6-4 and TRBJ2-1; 7 bases line up with TRBD1. V trimming: 3 bases; J trimming: 6 bases; junction bases outside the gene matches: 8. Per the germline V gene, CDR1 is MRHNA and CDR2 is SNTAGT. This CDR3 has 15 amino acids. The CDR3 DNA reads as TGTGCCAGCAGTGAAGCAATAACAGGGGCCAATGAGCAGTTCTTC. Its protein is CASSEAITGANEQFF.

The V gene is TRBV28, the J gene TRBJ2-5; TRBD2 agrees at 7 bases. With the DNA end fitting TRBJ2-7 better, the J assignment may be wrong. This CDR3 contains 14 residues. Germline V gene sequence: CDR1 MDHEN, CDR2 SYDVKM. CDR3 in amino acids: CASSRASGTYEQYF. The CDR3 DNA sequence: TGTGCCAGCTCTCGGGCTAGCGGAACCTACGAGCAGTACTTC.

This clone was seen once. The rearrangement links TRBV27 to TRBJ2-7; 9 bases are shared with TRBD1. The CDR3 extends over 13 amino acids. Germline assignment: CDR1 MNHEY and CDR2 SMNVEV (reference sequence). J gave up 12 bases and V 8 bases, and 14 bases lay outside the gene matches. The CDR3 here is CASGTGSDSIRYF. The CDR3 nucleotides are TGTGCCAGCGGGACAGGGTCGGATTCTATTCGGTACTTC.

The genes are TRBV6-1 and TRBJ2-7; TRBD2 agrees at 8 bases. The CDR3 is made up of 15 amino acids. The V and J ends lost 8 bases and 5 bases, in that order; junction bases with no gene match: 14. Germline CDR1 is MNHNS and CDR2 is SASEGT. CDR3 protein: CASGLRSGSGNEQYF. The CDR3 bases are TGTGCCAGCGGCTTACGGAGCGGGAGTGGGAACGAGCAGTACTTC.

This sequence joins TRBV6-6 and TRBJ1-1, with TRBD1 matching over 7 bases. V shed 11 bases and J 10 bases; nucleotides not matched to a gene: 10. This CDR3 contains 11 residues. CDR1 and CDR2 from the germline V gene are MNHNY and SVGAGI (reference sequence). The CDR3 DNA follows: TGTGCCGGCGGGCCGACAGGGTCAGCTTTCTTT. Amino acid sequence: CAGGPTGSAFF.